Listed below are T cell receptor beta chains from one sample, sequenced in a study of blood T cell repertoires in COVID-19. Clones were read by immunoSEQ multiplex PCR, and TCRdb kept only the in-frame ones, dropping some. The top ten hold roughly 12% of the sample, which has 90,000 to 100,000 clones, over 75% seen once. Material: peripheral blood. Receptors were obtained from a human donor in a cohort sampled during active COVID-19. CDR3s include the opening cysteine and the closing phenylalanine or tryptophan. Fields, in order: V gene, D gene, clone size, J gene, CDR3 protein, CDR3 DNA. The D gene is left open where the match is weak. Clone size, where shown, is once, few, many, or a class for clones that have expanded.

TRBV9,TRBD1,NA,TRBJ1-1,CASSVGDRLNTEAFF,TGTGCCAGCAGCGTAGGGGACAGGTTGAACACTGAAGCTTTCTTT
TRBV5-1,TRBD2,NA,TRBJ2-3,CASSFSGSRTDTQYF,TGCGCCAGCAGCTTTAGCGGGAGTCGAACAGATACGCAGTATTTT
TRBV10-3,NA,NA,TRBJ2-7,CAISEGPGDEQYF,TGTGCCATCAGTGAAGGCCCCGGGGACGAGCAGTACTTC
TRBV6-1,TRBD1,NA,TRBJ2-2,CASSEQGAGELFF,TGTGCCAGCAGTGAACAGGGGGCCGGGGAGCTGTTTTTT
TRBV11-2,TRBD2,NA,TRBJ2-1,CASSLSGGAGGSEQFF,TGTGCCAGCAGCCTTAGCGGGGGGGCAGGAGGGAGTGAGCAGTTCTTC
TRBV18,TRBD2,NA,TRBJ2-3,CASSPTSGFVSDTQYF,TGTGCCAGCTCACCGACTAGCGGTTTTGTATCAGATACGCAGTATTTT
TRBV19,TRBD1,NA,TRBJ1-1,CASRTGTGAEAFF,TGTGCCAGTAGGACAGGGACGGGGGCTGAAGCTTTCTTT
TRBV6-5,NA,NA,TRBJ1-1,CASSYSMSRGTEAFF,TGTGCCAGCAGTTACTCGATGTCCAGGGGCACTGAAGCTTTCTTT
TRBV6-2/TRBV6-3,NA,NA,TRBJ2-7,CASSYLIGSEQYF,TGTGCCAGCAGTTACCTCATCGGGAGCGAGCAGTACTTC
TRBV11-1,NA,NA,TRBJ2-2,CASSRRGASAGELFF,TGTGCCAGCAGCCGCCGGGGGGCGTCGGCCGGGGAGCTGTTTTTT
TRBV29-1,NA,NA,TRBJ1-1,CSVEELRTEAFF,TGCAGCGTTGAAGAGCTGAGGACTGAAGCTTTCTTT
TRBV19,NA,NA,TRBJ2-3,CASSIGGGGGTDTQYF,TGTGCCAGTAGTATAGGGGGCGGAGGGGGCACAGATACGCAGTATTTT
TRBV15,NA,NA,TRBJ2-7,CATSRVRTSQSSYEQYF,TGTGCCACCAGCAGAGTTCGTACTAGCCAGAGCTCCTACGAGCAGTACTTC
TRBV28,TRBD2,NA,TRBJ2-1,CASSPGLAGRGYNEQFF,TGTGCCAGCAGTCCGGGATTAGCGGGGCGGGGATACAATGAGCAGTTCTTC
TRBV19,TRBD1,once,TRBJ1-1,CASSIEPRGRTEAFF,TGTGCCAGTAGTATAGAGCCCAGGGGGCGCACTGAAGCTTTCTTT
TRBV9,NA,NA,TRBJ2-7,CASSVGQGTVEQYF,TGTGCCAGCAGCGTTGGCCAGGGTACGGTCGAGCAGTACTTC
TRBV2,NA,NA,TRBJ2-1,CASSLQGNTGNEQFF,TGTGCCAGCAGTTTACAGGGAAATACCGGCAATGAGCAGTTCTTC
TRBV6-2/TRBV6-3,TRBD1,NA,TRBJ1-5,CASSQPTGGRNQPQHF,TGTGCCAGCAGTCAGCCGACAGGGGGCCGGAATCAGCCCCAGCATTTT
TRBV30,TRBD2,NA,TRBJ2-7,CAWNPGLLLPEQYF,TGTGCCTGGAATCCGGGACTACTCTTACCCGAGCAGTACTTC
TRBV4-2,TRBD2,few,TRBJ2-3,CASSFGGVRDTQYF,TGTGCCAGCAGTTTTGGGGGGGTGAGAGATACGCAGTATTTT
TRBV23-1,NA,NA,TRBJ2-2,CASNRGGTLGGGELFF,TGCGCCAGCAATCGAGGCGGGACGCTCGGTGGAGGGGAGCTGTTTTTT
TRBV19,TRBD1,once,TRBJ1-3,CASGDRVFSGNTIYF,TGTGCCAGTGGAGACAGGGTTTTTTCTGGAAACACCATATATTTT
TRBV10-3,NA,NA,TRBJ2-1,CAISEGREWDEQFF,TGTGCCATCAGTGAGGGGCGGGAATGGGATGAGCAGTTCTTC
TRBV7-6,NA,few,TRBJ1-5,CASSQGSGNQPQHF,TGTGCCAGCAGCCAGGGTTCTGGCAATCAGCCCCAGCATTTT
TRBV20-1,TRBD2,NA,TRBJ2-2,CSASGLAGGPAGELFF,TGCAGTGCTAGTGGACTAGCGGGAGGGCCGGCCGGGGAGCTGTTTTTT
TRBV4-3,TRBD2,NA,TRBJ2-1,CASSQDRGGLRGNEQFF,TGCGCCAGCAGCCAAGATCGGGGGGGGCTTAGAGGGAATGAGCAGTTCTTC
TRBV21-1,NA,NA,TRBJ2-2,CASRLTGLAGGPLSTGELFF,TGTGCCAGCAGGCTTACTGGACTAGCGGGGGGACCCCTCAGCACCGGGGAGCTGTTTTTT
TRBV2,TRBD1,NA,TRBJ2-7,CASSRDRDFIYEQHF,TGTGCCAGCAGTCGGGACAGGGATTTTATCTACGAGCAGCACTTC
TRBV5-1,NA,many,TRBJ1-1,CASSSTLGGAEAFF,TGCGCCAGCAGCTCTACCCTTGGAGGAGCTGAAGCTTTCTTT
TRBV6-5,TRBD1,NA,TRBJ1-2,CASSTTGSGYTF,TGTGCCAGCAGTACGACAGGGTCCGGCTACACCTTC
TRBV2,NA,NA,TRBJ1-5,CASDPGNRNQPQHF,TGTGCCAGCGACCCAGGTAATCGCAATCAGCCCCAGCATTTT
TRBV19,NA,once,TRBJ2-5,CASRLWDNQETQYF,TGTGCCAGTAGGCTGTGGGACAACCAAGAGACCCAGTACTTC
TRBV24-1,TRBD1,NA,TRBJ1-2,CATSGNLGTGDYGYTF,TGTGCCACCAGTGGGAACCTCGGGACAGGGGACTATGGCTACACCTTC
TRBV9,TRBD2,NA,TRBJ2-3,CASSVAAGGSVQGTQYF,TGTGCCAGCAGCGTAGCTGCGGGGGGCTCCGTACAAGGTACGCAGTATTTT
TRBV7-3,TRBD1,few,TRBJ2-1,CASSLDRGSYNEQFF,TGTGCCAGCAGCTTAGACAGGGGCTCCTACAATGAGCAGTTCTTC
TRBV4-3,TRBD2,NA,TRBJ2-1,CASSQETSGYNEQFF,TGCGCCAGCAGCCAAGAAACTAGCGGGTACAATGAGCAGTTCTTC
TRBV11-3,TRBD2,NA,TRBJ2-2,CASSLGREGYTGELFF,TGTGCCAGCAGCTTAGGGCGGGAGGGGTACACCGGGGAGCTGTTTTTT
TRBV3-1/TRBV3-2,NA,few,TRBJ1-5,CASSQAPPGNQPQHF,TGTGCCAGCAGCCAAGCCCCCCCGGGCAATCAGCCCCAGCATTTT
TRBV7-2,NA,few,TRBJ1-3,CASSADSSSGNTIYF,TGTGCCAGCAGCGCGGACAGCTCCTCTGGAAACACCATATATTTT
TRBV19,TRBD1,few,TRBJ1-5,CASNQDRDYSNQPQHF,TGTGCCAGTAACCAGGACAGGGATTATAGCAATCAGCCCCAGCATTTT
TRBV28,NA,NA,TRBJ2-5,CASSYPGRETQYF,TGTGCCAGCAGTTACCCTGGGAGGGAGACCCAGTACTTC